The 8 T cell receptor beta chains below come from one sample, sequenced in a study of T cell changes during pregnancy in multiple sclerosis. Profiling relied on immunoSEQ multiplex PCR, and the TCRdb table lists in-frame clones only, not all of them. Of about 42,000 clones in the sample, about 91% were seen once. The sample was CD4+ T cells from peripheral blood mononuclear cells, taken in the second trimester of pregnancy. The receptor source for this set is a female donor in good health, enrolled as a control in a pregnancy study.

The V gene is TRBV6-5, the J gene TRBJ1-1; D is perhaps TRBD1 (6 bases). The CDR3 is 11 amino acids. The germline gives CDR1 MNHEY, CDR2 SVGAGI. V shed 6 bases and J shed 6 bases, with 8 bases lying between them. The CDR3 reads CASRQGAEAFF. CDR3 DNA sequence: TGTGCCAGCAGACAGGGCGCTGAAGCTTTCTTT.

This sequence joins TRBV30 and TRBJ2-4; tentatively, D is TRBD1 (5 bases). The CDR3 has 16 residues. Germline-derived CDR1 and CDR2 are GTSNPN and SVGIG (reference sequence). V gave up 1 base and J gave up 0 bases, with 13 bases separating them. The CDR3 is CAWSGQGGLAKNIQYF. CDR3 bases: TGTGCCTGGAGTGGTCAGGGCGGTTTAGCCAAAAACATTCAGTACTTC.

CDR3 bases: TGCGCCAGCAGCCATGCTATGAGACAGGGGTCTGGCTACACCTTC. Protein sequence: CASSHAMRQGSGYTF. This chain links TRBV4-3 with TRBJ1-2, with 8 bases lining up with TRBD1. V was clipped by 3 bases and J by 7 bases; unmatched bases: 10. The CDR3 extends over 15 amino acids. Per germline, CDR1 LGHNA and CDR2 YSLEER.

This clone is a singleton in its sample. The chain joins TRBV18 to TRBJ1-2, with a weak D call TRBD1 (6 bases). Trimming took off 3 bases at V and 2 bases at J, with 13 bases between the two ends. Per germline, CDR1 KGHSH and CDR2 LQKENI. This CDR3 is 15 amino acids long. CDR3 in amino acids: CASSPGRGPNYGYTF. Here the CDR3 DNA reads TGTGCCAGCTCACCGGGCAGGGGCCCCAACTATGGCTACACCTTC. The entire variable domain, with the rest obtained from reference TRBV18 and TRBJ1-2, is as follows: NAGVMQNPRHLVRRRGQEARLRCSPMKGHSHVYWYRQLPEEGLKFMVYLQKENIIDESGMPKERFSAEFPKEGPSILRIQQVVRGDSAAYFCASSPGRGPNYGYTFGSGTRLTVV.

V usage is TRBV19 and J usage is TRBJ1-2; 7 bases match TRBD1. The ends lost 4 bases at V and 3 bases at J; junction bases unmatched: 2. The length of the CDR3 is 13 residues. Germline CDR1 LNHDA, CDR2 SQIVND (reference sequence). The DNA of the CDR3 is TGTGCCAGTAGTAAAACAGGGGACTATGGCTACACCTTC. Translated, it gives CASSKTGDYGYTF.

The V and J genes are TRBV11-3 and TRBJ2-2, with 9 bases that match TRBD2. CDR1 and CDR2 from the germline V gene are SGHNT and YENEEA. Trimming took 5 bases from V and 2 from J; bases not matched to a gene: 9. CDR3 length equals 17 residues. The CDR3 DNA is TGTGCCAGCAGCCTGGAGGTGCGGGGGGGTAACACCGGGGAGCTGTTTTTT. As protein: CASSLEVRGGNTGELFF. Combining the CDR3 with reference TRBV11-3 and TRBJ2-2 gives the whole variable domain EAGVVQSPRYKIIEKKQPVAFWCNPISGHNTLYWYLQNLGQGPELLIRYENEEAVDDSQLPKDRFSAERLKGVDSTLKIQPAELGDSAVYLCASSLEVRGGNTGELFFGEGSRLTVL.

The V gene is TRBV9, the J gene TRBJ1-1; D ambiguous. Germline V gene data show CDR1 as SGDLS and CDR2 as YYNGEE. This CDR3 region has 13 residues. Trimming shortened V by 0 bases and J by 3 bases, and 6 bases separated the two germline ends. DNA of the CDR3: TGTGCCAGCAGCGTAGCGGGATACACTGAAGCTTTCTTT. Translated: CASSVAGYTEAFF.

In this sample, this clone turned up a few times. The V gene is TRBV28, the J gene TRBJ1-2; no clear D gene. The CDR3 is 11 amino acids. With 11 bases removed from V and 1 base from J, the gap between germline ends came to 8 bases. Germline V gene sequence: CDR1 MDHEN, CDR2 SYDVKM. In DNA form, the CDR3 reads TGTGCCGGGCGGGGTAACTATGGCTACACCTTC. Its translation is CAGRGNYGYTF.